One sample yielded the 4 T cell receptor beta chains listed below, sequenced in a study of blood T cell repertoires in COVID-19. Produced via immunoSEQ multiplex PCR; TCRdb's table is partial and in-frame only. Among under 150,000 clones listed, roughly 80% were seen once. Input material: peripheral blood. These receptors came from a man aged 45-60 years with acute or convalescent COVID-19.

The gene calls are TRBV2 and TRBJ2-2; 8 nucleotides line up with TRBD2. The CDR3 extends over 18 amino acids. CDR1 and CDR2 (germline): SNHLY, FYNNEI. Trimming at V came to 4 bases and at J to 1 base, leaving 11 bases not matched to a gene. CDR3 residues: CASSVPTSGGLNTGELFF. Written as DNA, the CDR3 is TGTGCCAGCAGTGTCCCCACCAGCGGGGGCCTGAACACCGGGGAGCTGTTTTTT.

The chain recombines TRBV24-1 with TRBJ2-3; no definite D call. V lost 3 bases, J lost 5 bases, and 8 bases lay in between. Germline assignment: CDR1 KGHDR and CDR2 SFDVKD. This CDR3 contains 13 residues. This CDR3 reads CATSDPPGDTQYF. CDR3 DNA: TGTGCCACCAGTGATCCACCGGGAGATACGCAGTATTTT.

The genes are TRBV5-8 and TRBJ2-3; D is ambiguous. CDR3 length equals 11 residues. Trimming stripped 2 bases from V and 6 bases from J, with 4 bases between. CDR1 is SGHTS and CDR2 is YDEGEE in the germline V gene. CDR3 sequence reads: CASSLADTQYF. In DNA form, the CDR3 reads TGTGCCAGCAGCTTAGCGGATACGCAGTATTTT.

V usage is TRBV2 and J usage is TRBJ1-5, with 7 bases identical to TRBD1. Trimming took 6 bases from V and 0 from J; bases not matched to a gene: 5. Germline V gene lookup returns CDR1 SNHLY and CDR2 FYNNEI. This CDR3 is built from 15 residues. The CDR3 reads CASRVQGNSNQPQHF. The CDR3 DNA is TGTGCCAGCAGAGTACAGGGGAATAGCAATCAGCCCCAGCATTTT.